The 24 T cell receptor beta chains below were found in one sample sequenced in a study of blood T cell repertoires in COVID-19. The repertoire was sequenced with immunoSEQ multiplex PCR; TCRdb's copy has only in-frame clones and lacks some. Found here are approximately 480,000 clones, roughly nine tenths of them singletons; the top ten hold roughly 0.9%. What was sequenced was peripheral blood. These receptors came from a man aged 18 to 35 with COVID-19, enrolled during active disease.

This chain links TRBV28 with TRBJ2-5; 13 positions agree with TRBD2. V was clipped by 8 bases and J by 4 bases; unmatched bases: 4. The CDR3 has 14 amino acids. From germline, CDR1 is MDHEN and CDR2 SYDVKM. The CDR3 protein is CASGGLAGAETQYF. The CDR3 DNA reads as TGTGCCAGCGGCGGACTAGCGGGAGCAGAGACCCAGTACTTC.

V and J are TRBV5-5 and TRBJ2-7; D ambiguous. The germline gives CDR1 SGHKS, CDR2 YYEKEE (reference sequence). This CDR3 has 14 amino acids. V lost 1 base and J 6 bases, leaving 14 bases between the germline ends. CDR3 nucleotide sequence: TGTGCCAGCAGCTTGAATGGAGTCCTTGGCGAGCAGTACTTC. Translated, it gives CASSLNGVLGEQYF.

This sequence joins TRBV18 and TRBJ1-3, with TRBD1 matching over 8 bases. Germline CDR1 and CDR2: KGHSH and LQKENI. The CDR3 consists of 16 residues. V gave up 3 bases and J gave up 1 base; unmatched junction bases: 5. The CDR3 DNA sequence: TGTGCCAGCTCACCCACTCAGGGGGCTTCTGGAAACACCATATATTTT. Translated: CASSPTQGASGNTIYF. The full variable domain, with the rest looked up from reference TRBV18 and TRBJ1-3, is NAGVMQNPRHLVRRRGQEARLRCSPMKGHSHVYWYRQLPEEGLKFMVYLQKENIIDESGMPKERFSAEFPKEGPSILRIQQVVRGDSAAYFCASSPTQGASGNTIYFGEGSWLTVV.

The J gene is TRBJ1-5, the V gene TRBV5-6; 8 bases are a match to TRBD1. The germline V gene has CDR1 SGHDT and CDR2 YYEEEE. The junction had 7 bases not matched to a gene; V was cut back by 4 bases and J by 7 bases. The CDR3 length is 14 residues. The CDR3 here is CASSRGRGLQPQHF. CDR3 DNA sequence: TGTGCCAGCAGCAGGGGCAGGGGGCTACAGCCCCAGCATTTT.

The chain links TRBV9 to TRBJ1-3; D ambiguous. V dropped 0 bases and J dropped 3 bases, with 16 bases sitting between them. CDR3 length: 17 residues. CDR1 SGDLS and CDR2 YYNGEE come from the germline V gene. For the CDR3, the DNA is TGTGCCAGCAGCGTAGTCCCCGCGGGGAACTTTGGAAACACCATATATTTT. This translates into CASSVVPAGNFGNTIYF. The entire variable domain, with the rest obtained from reference TRBV9 and TRBJ1-3, is as follows: DSGVTQTPKHLITATGQRVTLRCSPRSGDLSVYWYQQSLDQGLQFLIQYYNGEERAKGNILERFSAQQFPDLHSELNLSSLELGDSALYFCASSVVPAGNFGNTIYFGEGSWLTVV.

The V gene is TRBV4-2, the J gene TRBJ2-5, with 10 nucleotides matching TRBD2. The junction had 5 bases not matched to a gene; V was cut back by 2 bases and J by 5 bases. The CDR3 is made up of 15 amino acids. Per the germline V gene, CDR1 is LGHNA and CDR2 is YNFKEQ. CDR3 coding DNA: TGTGCCAGCAGCCAACGTAGCGGGGGGCGGGAGACCCAGTACTTC. Encoded protein: CASSQRSGGRETQYF.

This sequence joins TRBV9 and TRBJ1-1, with no clear D. The CDR3 is 14 residues long. With 2 bases removed from V and 3 bases from J, the gap between germline ends came to 11 bases. Germline-derived CDR1 and CDR2 are SGDLS and YYNGEE. The CDR3 loop is CASSVVVDYTEAFF. As DNA, the CDR3 is TGTGCCAGCAGCGTCGTAGTAGACTACACTGAAGCTTTCTTT.

V gene TRBV7-9 combines with J gene TRBJ1-4, with D maybe TRBD1 (5 bases). This CDR3 has 13 amino acids. Germline CDR1 SEHNR, CDR2 FQNEAQ (reference sequence). V gave up 7 bases and J gave up 7 bases, with 13 bases separating them. The CDR3 sequence is CASKDGDFEKLFF. The CDR3 bases are TGTGCCAGCAAGGACGGGGACTTTGAAAAACTGTTTTTT. Drawing the rest from reference TRBV7-9 and TRBJ1-4, the complete variable domain is DTGVSQNPRHKITKRGQNVTFRCDPISEHNRLYWYRQTLGQGPEFLTYFQNEAQLEKSRLLSDRFSAERPKGSFSTLEIQRTEQGDSAMYLCASKDGDFEKLFFGSGTQLSVL.

The count of this clone is one. The chain carries TRBV10-2 and TRBJ1-5; a weak D match, TRBD1 (6 bases). V was cut by 5 bases and J by 8 bases, with 19 bases left in between. Germline V CDR1 and CDR2: WSHSY, SAAADI. This CDR3 comprises 15 residues. The CDR3 loop is CASSRTDKGIEPQHF. As DNA, the CDR3 is TGCGCCAGCAGTCGGACAGATAAAGGCATTGAGCCCCAGCATTTT.

The chain couples TRBV18 to TRBJ2-7; 7 bases are shared with TRBD1. CDR3 length equals 13 residues. The V gene's germline CDR1 is KGHSH and CDR2 LQKENI. J lost 5 bases, V lost 3 bases, and 4 bases had no gene match. The CDR3 loop reads CASSPNTGDEQYF. The DNA of the CDR3 is TGTGCCAGCTCACCTAACACAGGGGACGAGCAGTACTTC. The full variable domain, in which reference TRBV18 and TRBJ2-7 provide the parts outside the CDR3, is NAGVMQNPRHLVRRRGQEARLRCSPMKGHSHVYWYRQLPEEGLKFMVYLQKENIIDESGMPKERFSAEFPKEGPSILRIQQVVRGDSAAYFCASSPNTGDEQYFGPGTRLTVT.

V gene TRBV27 combines with J gene TRBJ2-5; 7 bases align to TRBD1. V dropped 5 bases and J dropped 4; count of bases not matched to a gene: 7. CDR1 and CDR2 from the germline V gene are MNHEY and SMNVEV (reference sequence). The CDR3 totals 14 residues. In nucleotides, the CDR3 is TGTGCCAGCAGTACGACGACAGGGCGAGAGACCCAGTACTTC. Its translation: CASSTTTGRETQYF.

This chain joins TRBV10-3 and TRBJ1-2; D might be TRBD1 (6 bases). Germline CDR1 and CDR2: ENHRY and SYGVKD. V gave up 6 bases and J gave up 2 bases, with 13 bases separating them. The CDR3 totals 14 residues. CDR3: CAISLTGLNYGYTF. The DNA for the CDR3 is TGTGCCATCAGCCTGACAGGACTCAACTATGGCTACACCTTC.

The chain uses TRBV11-2 and TRBJ2-1, with TRBD2 identical over 12 bases. The CDR3 contains 16 residues. CDR1 SGHAT and CDR2 FQNNGV come from the germline V gene. The J segment lost 9 bases and the V segment lost 1 base, leaving 7 bases of the junction unmatched. The CDR3 spells CASSLVASGGAVEQFF. The CDR3 DNA reads as TGTGCCAGCAGCTTAGTCGCTAGCGGGGGGGCCGTTGAGCAGTTCTTC. Supplemented by reference TRBV11-2 and TRBJ2-1, the full variable domain reads EAGVAQSPRYKIIEKRQSVAFWCNPISGHATLYWYQQILGQGPKLLIQFQNNGVVDDSQLPKDRFSAERLKGVDSTLKIQPAKLEDSAVYLCASSLVASGGAVEQFFGPGTRLTVL.

The CDR3 spells CASSRPGVGYTF. The CDR3 DNA follows: TGTGCCAGCAGCCGTCCAGGGGTCGGCTACACCTTC. J is TRBJ1-2 and V is TRBV2; D perhaps matches TRBD1 (6 bases). CDR3 size: 12 residues. Germline V gene data show CDR1 as SNHLY and CDR2 as FYNNEI. V was shortened by 6 bases and J by 8 bases, with 13 bases between the two germline ends.

This chain joins TRBV10-3 and TRBJ1-6; a weak D match, TRBD1 (5 bases). Trimming removed 6 bases at V and 9 bases at J, with 15 bases between. Germline lookup yields CDR1 ENHRY and CDR2 SYGVKD. The CDR3 loop spans 14 amino acids. Written as DNA, the CDR3 is TGTGCCATCAGGGCGGGGGTCCAGAGTTCACCCCTCCACTTT. Translated, it gives CAIRAGVQSSPLHF.

In nucleotides, the CDR3 is TGTGCCAGCAACCGGGATTTCGGGTCACCCCTCCACTTT. Residues: CASNRDFGSPLHF. The gene calls are TRBV6-6 and TRBJ1-6; D unresolved. The V end lost 7 bases, the J end lost 10 bases, and 14 bases lay between the germline ends. CDR3 length equals 13 residues. Looked up from germline, CDR1 is MNHNY and CDR2 is SVGAGI (reference sequence).

The chain couples TRBV5-8 to TRBJ2-3, with 14 bases aligning to TRBD2. This CDR3 contains 20 residues. V lost 4 bases and J lost 2; bases outside the gene matches: 15. CDR1 is SGHTS, CDR2 YDEGEE, per germline. CDR3 DNA sequence: TGTGCCAGCAGCCGCTGGACTAGCGGGGGGAACCCGGAGTTCACAGATACGCAGTATTTT. Its translation: CASSRWTSGGNPEFTDTQYF.

The DNA for the CDR3 is TGTGCCAGCAGCAACGGACTAGCGGGTCGGAATGAGCAGTTCTTC. The encoded protein is CASSNGLAGRNEQFF. The chain employs TRBV7-8 and TRBJ2-1; 11 bases are a match to TRBD2. The CDR3 covers 15 residues. Trimming took 5 bases from V and 7 from J; bases not matched to a gene: 7. Per germline, CDR1 SGHVS and CDR2 FQNEAQ.

The J gene is TRBJ1-2, the V gene TRBV5-1; weak D call: TRBD1 (6 bases). V lost 4 bases and J 3 bases, leaving 13 bases between the germline ends. This CDR3 region has 14 residues. Germline V gene lookup returns CDR1 SGHRS and CDR2 YFSETQ. The CDR3 is CASSHQQGDYGYTF. The CDR3 coding sequence is TGCGCCAGCAGCCACCAACAGGGTGACTATGGCTACACCTTC.

This chain links TRBV6-5 with TRBJ2-7; possible D gene TRBD2, 6 bases. Germline V gives CDR1 MNHEY, CDR2 SVGAGI. Trimming cost V 3 bases and J 2 bases, with 11 bases left between them. The CDR3 loop spans 14 amino acids. The CDR3 loop is CASSYFSGAYEQYF. The CDR3 DNA reads as TGTGCCAGCAGTTATTTCTCGGGGGCCTACGAGCAGTACTTC.

This chain uses TRBV2 with TRBJ1-3; tentative D call: TRBD1 (6 bases). The CDR3 runs to 15 residues. Germline CDR1 SNHLY, CDR2 FYNNEI. Trimming took off 8 bases at V and 0 bases at J, with 14 bases between the two ends. CDR3 region: CASRRRDNSGNTIYF. The CDR3 DNA follows: TGTGCCAGCCGTCGCCGGGACAACTCTGGAAACACCATATATTTT. The full variable domain, its missing parts supplied by reference TRBV2 and TRBJ1-3, is EPEVTQTPSHQVTQMGQEVILRCVPISNHLYFYWYRQILGQKVEFLVSFYNNEISEKSEIFDDQFSVERPDGSNFTLKIRSTKLEDSAMYFCASRRRDNSGNTIYFGEGSWLTVV.

This sequence joins TRBV5-1 and TRBJ1-1, with D possibly being TRBD1 (5 bases). Trimming removed 0 bases at V and 8 bases at J, with 11 bases between. CDR1 is SGHRS, CDR2 YFSETQ, per germline. This CDR3 region has 13 residues. The CDR3 protein is CASSLATGTEAFF. Written as DNA, the CDR3 is TGCGCCAGCAGCTTGGCCACAGGAACCGAAGCTTTCTTT. The variable domain in full, with the rest retrieved from reference TRBV5-1 and TRBJ1-1, is KAGVTQTPRYLIKTRGQQVTLSCSPISGHRSVSWYQQTPGQGLQFLFEYFSETQRNKGNFPGRFSGRQFSNSRSEMNVSTLELGDSALYLCASSLATGTEAFFGQGTRLTVV.

DNA of the CDR3: TGTGCCAGCAGCTCGGGACTGGACTCTGGGGCCAACGTCCTGACTTTC. Translating gives CASSSGLDSGANVLTF. V is TRBV5-4 and J is TRBJ2-6; D possibly corresponds to TRBD2 (6 bases). V was cut by 3 bases and J by 0 bases, with 10 bases left in between. Germline loops: CDR1 SGHNT, CDR2 YYREEE (reference sequence). This CDR3 comprises 16 residues.

V is TRBV5-4 and J is TRBJ2-1; possibly TRBD1 for D (5 bases). CDR3 size: 16 residues. The V and J ends lost 3 bases and 9 bases respectively, with 22 bases between them. Per the germline V gene, CDR1 is SGHNT and CDR2 is YYREEE (reference sequence). The CDR3 is CASSSSREQSNREQFF. CDR3 bases: TGTGCCAGCAGCTCGAGCAGGGAACAGTCCAATCGTGAGCAGTTCTTC.